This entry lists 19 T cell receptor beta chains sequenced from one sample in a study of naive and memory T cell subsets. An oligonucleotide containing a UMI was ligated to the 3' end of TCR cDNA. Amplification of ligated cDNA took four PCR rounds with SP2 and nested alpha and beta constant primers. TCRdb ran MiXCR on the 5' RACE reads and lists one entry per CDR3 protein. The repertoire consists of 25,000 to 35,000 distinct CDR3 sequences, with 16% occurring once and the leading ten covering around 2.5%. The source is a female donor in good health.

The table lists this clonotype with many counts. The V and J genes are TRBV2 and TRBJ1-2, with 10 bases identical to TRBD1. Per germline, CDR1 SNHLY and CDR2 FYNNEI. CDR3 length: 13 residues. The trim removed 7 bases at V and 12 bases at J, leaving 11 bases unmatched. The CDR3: CASKSGDRGENTF. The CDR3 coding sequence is TGTGCCAGCAAATCGGGGGACAGGGGAGAGAACACCTTC.

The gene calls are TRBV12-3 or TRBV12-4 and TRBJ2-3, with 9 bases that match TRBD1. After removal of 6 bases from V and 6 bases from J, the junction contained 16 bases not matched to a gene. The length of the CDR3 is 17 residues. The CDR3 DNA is TGTGCCAGCAGCCGATCTTCCGGGACAGGGAGATCGGATACGCAGTATTTT. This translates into CASSRSSGTGRSDTQYF.

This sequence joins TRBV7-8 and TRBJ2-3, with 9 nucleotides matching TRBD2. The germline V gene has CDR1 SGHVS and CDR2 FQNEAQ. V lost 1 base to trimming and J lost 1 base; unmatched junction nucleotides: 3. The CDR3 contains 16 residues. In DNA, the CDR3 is TGTGCCAGCAGCTTAGAACCTAGCGGGGGCACAGATACGCAGTATTTT. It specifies CASSLEPSGGTDTQYF.

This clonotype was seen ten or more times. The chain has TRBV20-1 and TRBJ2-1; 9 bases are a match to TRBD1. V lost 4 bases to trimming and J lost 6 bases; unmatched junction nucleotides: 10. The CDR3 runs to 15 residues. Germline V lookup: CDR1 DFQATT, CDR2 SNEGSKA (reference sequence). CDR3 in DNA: TGCAGTGCTACATCGGCCGGGACAGGGCGCAATGAGCAGTTCTTC. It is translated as CSATSAGTGRNEQFF.

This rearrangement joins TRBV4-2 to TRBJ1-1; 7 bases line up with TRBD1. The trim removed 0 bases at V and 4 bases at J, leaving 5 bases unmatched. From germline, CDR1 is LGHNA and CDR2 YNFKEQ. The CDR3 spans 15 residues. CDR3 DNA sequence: TGTGCCAGCAGCCAAGAAGGCAGGGGGGTCACTGAAGCTTTCTTT. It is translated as CASSQEGRGVTEAFF.

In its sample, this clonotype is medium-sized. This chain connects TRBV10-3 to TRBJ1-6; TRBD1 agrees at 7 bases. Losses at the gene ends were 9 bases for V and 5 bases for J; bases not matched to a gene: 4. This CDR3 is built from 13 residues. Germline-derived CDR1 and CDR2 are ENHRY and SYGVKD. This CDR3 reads CAIRGTDNSPLHF. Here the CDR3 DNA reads TGTGCCATAAGAGGGACAGATAATTCACCCCTCCACTTT.

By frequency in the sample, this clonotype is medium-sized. CDR3 residues: CASSVQPTGFSDGYTF. The CDR3 region has the DNA TGTGCCAGCAGTGTACAACCGACAGGGTTTTCGGATGGCTACACCTTC. The chain uses TRBV6-4 and TRBJ1-2, with 7 bases matching TRBD1. Germline V gene data show CDR1 as MRHNA and CDR2 as SNTAGT. The CDR3 is 16 amino acids. With V trimmed by 4 bases and J by 6 bases, 14 bases remained unmatched.

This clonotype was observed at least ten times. CDR3 loop: CASSYEGGSEAFF. The CDR3 DNA reads as TGTGCCAGCAGTTACGAGGGCGGTTCTGAAGCTTTCTTT. The rearrangement joins TRBV6-5 to TRBJ1-1; D gene ambiguous. The CDR3 covers 13 residues. Germline values: CDR1 MNHEY, CDR2 SVGAGI. V lost 2 bases to trimming and J lost 6 bases, with 10 bases between them.

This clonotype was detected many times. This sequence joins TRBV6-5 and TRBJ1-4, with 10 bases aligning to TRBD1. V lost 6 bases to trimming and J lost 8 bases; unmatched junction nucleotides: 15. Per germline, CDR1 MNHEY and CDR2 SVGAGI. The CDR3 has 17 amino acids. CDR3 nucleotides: TGTGCCAGCAGAAACGACAGGGGGCGTGGTGGCGGGGAAAAACTGTTTTTT. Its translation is CASRNDRGRGGGEKLFF.

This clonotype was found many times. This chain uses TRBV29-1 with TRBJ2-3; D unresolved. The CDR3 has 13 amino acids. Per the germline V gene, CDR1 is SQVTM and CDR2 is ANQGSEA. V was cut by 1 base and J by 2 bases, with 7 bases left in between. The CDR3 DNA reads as TGCAGCGTTGAAGGTCCAGCCACAGATACGCAGTATTTT. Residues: CSVEGPATDTQYF.

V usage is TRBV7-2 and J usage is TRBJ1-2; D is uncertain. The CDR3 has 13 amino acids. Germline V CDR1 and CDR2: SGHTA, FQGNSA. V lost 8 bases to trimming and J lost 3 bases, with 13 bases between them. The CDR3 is CASDPQGHYGYTF. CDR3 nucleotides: TGTGCCAGCGATCCCCAAGGACACTATGGCTACACCTTC.

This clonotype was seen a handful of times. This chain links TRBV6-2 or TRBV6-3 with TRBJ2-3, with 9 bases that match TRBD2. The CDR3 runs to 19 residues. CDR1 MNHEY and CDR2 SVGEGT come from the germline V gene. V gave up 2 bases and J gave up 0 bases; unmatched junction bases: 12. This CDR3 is CASSYAIAGARPSTDTQYF. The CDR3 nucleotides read TGTGCCAGCAGTTACGCCATAGCGGGGGCACGACCTAGCACAGATACGCAGTATTTT.

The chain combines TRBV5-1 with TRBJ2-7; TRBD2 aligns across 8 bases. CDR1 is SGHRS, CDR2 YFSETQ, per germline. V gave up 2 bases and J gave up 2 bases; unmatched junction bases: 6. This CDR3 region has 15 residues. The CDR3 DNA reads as TGCGCCAGCAGCTTTTGGCGGGGGGAGGCCTACGAGCAGTACTTC. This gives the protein CASSFWRGEAYEQYF.

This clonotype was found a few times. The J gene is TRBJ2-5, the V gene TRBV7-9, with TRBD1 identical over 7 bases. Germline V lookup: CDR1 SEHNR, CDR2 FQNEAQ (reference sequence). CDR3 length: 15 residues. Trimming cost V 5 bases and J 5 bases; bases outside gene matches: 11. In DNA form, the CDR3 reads TGTGCCAGCAGCGGGCGAGACAGGGCTTCGGAGACCCAGTACTTC. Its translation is CASSGRDRASETQYF.

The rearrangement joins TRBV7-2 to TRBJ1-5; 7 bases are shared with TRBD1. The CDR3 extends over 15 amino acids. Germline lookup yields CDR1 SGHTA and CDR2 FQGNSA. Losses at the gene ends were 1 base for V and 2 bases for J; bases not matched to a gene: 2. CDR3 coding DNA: TGTGCCAGCAGCTTAGAACAGGGGCGCAATCAGCCCCAGCATTTT. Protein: CASSLEQGRNQPQHF.

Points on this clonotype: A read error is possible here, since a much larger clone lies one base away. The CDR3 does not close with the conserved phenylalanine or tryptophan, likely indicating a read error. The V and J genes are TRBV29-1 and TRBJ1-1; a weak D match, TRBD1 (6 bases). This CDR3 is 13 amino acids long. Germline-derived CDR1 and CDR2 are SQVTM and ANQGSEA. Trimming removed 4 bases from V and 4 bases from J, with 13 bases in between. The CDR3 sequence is CSVAAGQITEAFI. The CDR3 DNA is TGCAGCGTTGCGGCCGGACAGATCACTGAAGCTTTCATT.

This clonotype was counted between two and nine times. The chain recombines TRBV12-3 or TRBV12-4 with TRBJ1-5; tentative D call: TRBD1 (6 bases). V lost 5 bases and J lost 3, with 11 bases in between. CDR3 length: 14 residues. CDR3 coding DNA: TGTGCCAGCAGTCTAGGGGGGGACAATCAGCCCCAGCATTTT. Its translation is CASSLGGDNQPQHF.

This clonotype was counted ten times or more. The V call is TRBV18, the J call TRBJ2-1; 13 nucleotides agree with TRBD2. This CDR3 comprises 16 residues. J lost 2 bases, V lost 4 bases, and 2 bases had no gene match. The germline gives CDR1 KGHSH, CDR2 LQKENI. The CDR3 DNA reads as TGTGCCAGCTCACTAACTAGCGGGGGGGCCTACAATGAGCAGTTCTTC. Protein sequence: CASSLTSGGAYNEQFF. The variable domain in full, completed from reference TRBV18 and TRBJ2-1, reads NAGVMQNPRHLVRRRGQEARLRCSPMKGHSHVYWYRQLPEEGLKFMVYLQKENIIDESGMPKERFSAEFPKEGPSILRIQQVVRGDSAAYFCASSLTSGGAYNEQFFGPGTRLTVL.

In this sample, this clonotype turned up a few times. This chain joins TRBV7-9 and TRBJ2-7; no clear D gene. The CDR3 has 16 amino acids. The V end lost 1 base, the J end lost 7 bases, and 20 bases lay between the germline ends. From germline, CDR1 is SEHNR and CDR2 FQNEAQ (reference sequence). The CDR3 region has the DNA TGTGCCAGCAGCTTAGTAGGCCGCTACGGCGCGCCAGAGCAGTACTTC. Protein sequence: CASSLVGRYGAPEQYF.